These 20 T cell receptor beta chains originate from one sample sequenced in a study of T cell responses to AZD1222 COVID-19 vaccine. Clones were read by immunoSEQ multiplex PCR, and TCRdb kept only the in-frame ones, dropping some. The sample lists 110,000 to 150,000 clones, approximately 92% occurring once. The sample was peripheral blood, taken 28 days after the second AZD1222 dose. The receptors come from an adult who received the AZD1222 COVID-19 vaccine.

The chain employs TRBV29-1 and TRBJ2-1; weak D call: TRBD1 (6 bases). The V and J ends lost 7 bases and 7 bases respectively, with 23 bases between them. Germline values: CDR1 SQVTM, CDR2 ANQGSEA. The CDR3 has 15 residues. In nucleotides, the CDR3 is TGCAGCGAGATACCGGGACAACCTCCCGGGAATGAGCAGTTCTTC. Translation gives CSEIPGQPPGNEQFF.

The chain uses TRBV25-1 and TRBJ2-2; D is uncertain. Trimming removed 6 bases at V and 0 bases at J, with 5 bases between. The length of the CDR3 is 13 residues. The germline V gene has CDR1 MGHDK and CDR2 SYGVNS. The CDR3 DNA reads TGTGCCAGCAGGCAGCCGAACACCGGGGAGCTGTTTTTT. It encodes CASRQPNTGELFF.

The chain carries TRBV10-3 and TRBJ1-3, with 7 bases lining up with TRBD1. Germline CDR1 ENHRY, CDR2 SYGVKD. Germline trimming cut 3 bases from V and 4 bases from J; bases unmatched to any gene: 6. The CDR3 is 15 residues long. The CDR3 is CAISDQTGTGNTIYF. DNA of the CDR3: TGTGCCATCAGTGATCAGACAGGGACGGGAAACACCATATATTTT.

V is TRBV5-4 and J is TRBJ2-5; 14 positions match TRBD2. V lost 4 bases to trimming and J lost 5 bases; unmatched junction nucleotides: 7. The CDR3 consists of 16 residues. Per germline, CDR1 SGHNT and CDR2 YYREEE (reference sequence). As DNA, the CDR3 is TGTGCCAGCAGCCAGAGACTAGCGGGAGGGAGGGAGACCCAGTACTTC. Its protein is CASSQRLAGGRETQYF.

This chain joins TRBV5-4 and TRBJ2-1, with TRBD2 matching over 14 bases. Trimming cost V 3 bases and J 6 bases; bases outside gene matches: 2. The CDR3 spans 15 residues. Germline V CDR1 and CDR2: SGHNT, YYREEE (reference sequence). The CDR3 nucleotides read TGTGCCAGCAGCTCCGGGACTAGCGGGAGCAATGAGCAGTTCTTC. Translated, it gives CASSSGTSGSNEQFF.

Remarks on this clone: An end of the junction differs from the germline gene, which may be a read error. This chain connects TRBV27 to TRBJ2-5; D is unresolved. CDR1 and CDR2 from the germline V gene are MNHEY and SMNVEV (reference sequence). The CDR3 covers 13 residues. In nucleotides, the CDR3 is TGTGCCAGCTGCCGGACCCCTCAAGAGGCCCAGTACTTC. It yields the protein CASCRTPQEAQYF.

The chain recombines TRBV28 with TRBJ1-5, with 9 nucleotides matching TRBD1. V lost 6 bases and J lost 5; bases outside the gene matches: 5. The CDR3 is 14 residues long. Germline-derived CDR1 and CDR2 are MDHEN and SYDVKM. The CDR3 here is CASSPGQGYQPQHF. The CDR3 DNA sequence: TGTGCCAGCAGCCCGGGACAGGGCTATCAGCCCCAGCATTTT.

The chain is built from TRBV7-9 and TRBJ1-6, with TRBD1 identical over 7 bases. The germline CDR1 and CDR2 sequences are SEHNR and FQNEAQ (reference sequence). The V and J ends lost 4 bases and 3 bases, in that order; junction bases with no gene match: 3. This CDR3 comprises 15 residues. The DNA of the CDR3 is TGTGCCAGCAGCTGGGGGACAGACTATAATTCACCCCTCCACTTT. Translating it yields CASSWGTDYNSPLHF.

V gene TRBV5-1 combines with J gene TRBJ2-2; D might be TRBD1 (6 bases). Germline assignment: CDR1 SGHRS and CDR2 YFSETQ. The CDR3 sequence is 15 residues long. V gave up 3 bases and J gave up 2 bases, with 11 bases separating them. CDR3 sequence reads: CASSSGTPNTGELFF. The CDR3 DNA is TGCGCCAGCAGCTCCGGGACACCTAACACCGGGGAGCTGTTTTTT.

This chain connects TRBV28 to TRBJ2-2; 11 bases are a match to TRBD1. Germline CDR1 and CDR2: MDHEN and SYDVKM. Losses at the gene ends were 5 bases for V and 5 bases for J; bases not matched to a gene: 10. This CDR3 comprises 17 residues. CDR3 amino acids: CASSGRRTGGRTGELFF. The DNA of the CDR3 is TGTGCCAGCAGTGGGAGAAGGACAGGGGGCAGGACCGGGGAGCTGTTTTTT.

The chain joins TRBV9 to TRBJ1-1; D not certain. CDR3 length: 12 amino acids. With 3 bases removed from V and 8 bases from J, the gap between germline ends came to 11 bases. Germline loops: CDR1 SGDLS, CDR2 YYNGEE. The CDR3, as DNA: TGTGCCAGCAGCGGAGTAGGTGAGGAAGCTTTCTTT. This codes for CASSGVGEEAFF.

V usage is TRBV3-1 (or the pseudogene TRBV3-2) and J usage is TRBJ2-7, with a possible D match to TRBD1 (6 bases). From germline, CDR1 is LGHDT and CDR2 YNNKEL (reference sequence). This CDR3 contains 14 residues. Trimming cost V 4 bases and J 3 bases, with 13 bases left between them. The CDR3 protein is CASSLRTVDYEQYF. The CDR3 region has the DNA TGTGCCAGCAGCCTACGGACAGTCGACTACGAGCAGTACTTC.

V gene TRBV3-1 (or the pseudogene TRBV3-2) combines with J gene TRBJ2-3; 7 bases agree with TRBD2. With V trimmed by 1 base and J by 7 bases, 14 bases remained unmatched. The germline V gene has CDR1 LGHDT and CDR2 YNNKEL (reference sequence). This CDR3 contains 17 residues. CDR3 in amino acids: CASSQAGRAKDRNTQYF. Written as DNA, the CDR3 is TGTGCCAGCAGCCAAGCTGGGAGGGCCAAGGATAGGAATACGCAGTATTTT.

V is TRBV18 and J is TRBJ2-1; TRBD1 might be the D (6 bases). V lost 0 bases and J lost 9, with 6 bases in between. Germline CDR1 is KGHSH and CDR2 is LQKENI. CDR3 size: 12 residues. The CDR3 loop is CASSPPRGEQFF. CDR3 DNA sequence: TGTGCCAGCTCACCACCCAGGGGTGAGCAGTTCTTC. Combining the CDR3 with reference TRBV18 and TRBJ2-1 gives the whole variable domain NAGVMQNPRHLVRRRGQEARLRCSPMKGHSHVYWYRQLPEEGLKFMVYLQKENIIDESGMPKERFSAEFPKEGPSILRIQQVVRGDSAAYFCASSPPRGEQFFGPGTRLTVL.

The chain has TRBV30 and TRBJ2-2; 11 bases align to TRBD2. This CDR3 region has 17 residues. Germline V gene sequence: CDR1 GTSNPN, CDR2 SVGIG (reference sequence). V was clipped by 0 bases and J by 5 bases; unmatched bases: 8. CDR3 sequence reads: CAWSVRTSGSWTGELFF. As DNA, the CDR3 is TGTGCCTGGAGTGTACGAACTAGCGGGAGTTGGACCGGGGAGCTGTTTTTT.

V is TRBV27 and J is TRBJ1-1; tentative D call: TRBD1 (5 bases). Germline V lookup: CDR1 MNHEY, CDR2 SMNVEV (reference sequence). The CDR3 length is 15 residues. V was pared by 1 base and J by 5 bases, with 14 bases between. The CDR3, as DNA: TGTGCCAGCAGTTTATTTTGGATGAAGGGGACTGAAGCTTTCTTT. The encoded protein is CASSLFWMKGTEAFF.

This sequence joins TRBV28 and TRBJ2-7; 8 bases line up with TRBD2. The germline CDR1 and CDR2 sequences are MDHEN and SYDVKM. J was trimmed by 0 bases and V by 3 bases; bases with no gene match: 10. The CDR3 length is 17 residues. The CDR3, as DNA: TGTGCCAGCAGTTTTAGGAATAGCGGGAAATACTCCTACGAGCAGTACTTC. This encodes CASSFRNSGKYSYEQYF.

The chain is built from TRBV28 and TRBJ2-1; 7 nucleotides align to TRBD2. Germline CDR1 reads MDHEN; CDR2 reads SYDVKM. Trimming removed 4 bases from V and 4 bases from J; junction bases left unmatched: 16. There are 18 residues in the CDR3. CDR3 in DNA: TGTGCCAGCAGTTCCGGACCGTGGCTAGCGGACACGTACAATGAGCAGTTCTTC. This translates into CASSSGPWLADTYNEQFF.

The chain carries TRBV6-5 and TRBJ1-1, with D unresolved. Germline V gives CDR1 MNHEY, CDR2 SVGAGI. V lost 2 bases, J lost 1 base, and 8 bases lay in between. CDR3 length equals 14 residues. The CDR3 here is CASSYGTRNTEAFF. CDR3 coding DNA: TGTGCCAGCAGTTACGGAACACGGAACACTGAAGCTTTCTTT.

The CDR3 reads CASSPWTGQTEAFF. The CDR3 DNA follows: TGTGCCAGCAGCCCCTGGACAGGGCAAACTGAAGCTTTCTTT. The rearrangement joins TRBV9 to TRBJ1-1, with 8 bases that match TRBD1. The CDR3 spans 14 residues. J gave up 5 bases and V 4 bases, and 7 bases lay outside the gene matches. Germline V lookup: CDR1 SGDLS, CDR2 YYNGEE.